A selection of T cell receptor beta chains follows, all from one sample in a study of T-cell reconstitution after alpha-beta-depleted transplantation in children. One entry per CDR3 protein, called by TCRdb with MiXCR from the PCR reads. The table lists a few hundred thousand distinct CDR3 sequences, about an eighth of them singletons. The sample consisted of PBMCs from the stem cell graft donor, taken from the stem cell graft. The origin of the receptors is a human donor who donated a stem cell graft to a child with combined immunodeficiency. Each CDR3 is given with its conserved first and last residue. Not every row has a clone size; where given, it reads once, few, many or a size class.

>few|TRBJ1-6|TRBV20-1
CSANRGRNSPLHF
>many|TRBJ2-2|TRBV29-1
CSVEALAANTGELFF
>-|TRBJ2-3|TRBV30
CAWSWGSVADTQYF
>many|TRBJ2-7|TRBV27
CASSLWGRGYEQYF
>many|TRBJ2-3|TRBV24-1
CATSDLQSTTDTQYF
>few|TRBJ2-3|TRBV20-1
CSAAGTSGESTDTQYF
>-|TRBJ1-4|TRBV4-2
CASSPTGGTANEKLFF
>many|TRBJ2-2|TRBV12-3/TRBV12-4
CASFKGTGELFF
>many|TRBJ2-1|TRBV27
CASSLLSLYNEQFF
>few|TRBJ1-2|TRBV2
CASSRVAGYTF
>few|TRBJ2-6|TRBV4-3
CASSQDQGEANVLTF
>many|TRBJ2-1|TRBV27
CASSLGGPYNEQFF
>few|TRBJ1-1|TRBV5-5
CASSAGTVEAFF
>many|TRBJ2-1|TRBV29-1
CSVPLIHVPDEQFF
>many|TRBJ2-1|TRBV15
CATSSTGAHGNEQFF
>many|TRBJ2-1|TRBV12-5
CASGSGQVYNEQFF
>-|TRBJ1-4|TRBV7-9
CASSPRQGDRRRLFF
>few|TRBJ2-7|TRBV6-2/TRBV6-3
CASSYRLAGNYEQYF
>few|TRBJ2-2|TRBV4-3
CASSQGAGLLAGELFF
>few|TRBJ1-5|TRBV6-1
CASSAGTDSNQPQHF
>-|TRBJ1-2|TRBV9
CASSVEGRSNYGYTF
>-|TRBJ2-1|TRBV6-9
CGASYLGAGEGNEQFF
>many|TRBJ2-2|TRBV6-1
CASFNGLNTGELFF
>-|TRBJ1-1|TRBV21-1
CASSTYYRGNTEAFF
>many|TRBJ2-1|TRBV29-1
CSVIEAGLFNEQFF
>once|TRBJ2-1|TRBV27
CASSLSYGYNERFF
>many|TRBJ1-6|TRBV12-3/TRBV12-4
CASSDYNSPLHF
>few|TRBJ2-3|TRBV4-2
CASSPGSPLTDTQYF
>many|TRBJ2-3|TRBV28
CASSLPTDRGHTDTQYF
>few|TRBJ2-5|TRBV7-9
CASSFHRVGLETQYF
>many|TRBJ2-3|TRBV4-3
CASSQEITSGRTDTQYF
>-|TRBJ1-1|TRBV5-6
CASSLVGGEVFF
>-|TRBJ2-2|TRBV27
CASSSLAGRNTGELFF
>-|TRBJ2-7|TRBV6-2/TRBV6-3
CASSYYGQGGYEQYF
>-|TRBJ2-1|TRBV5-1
CASSLGGPPAGNEQFF
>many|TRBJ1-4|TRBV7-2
CASSWQGAENEKLFF
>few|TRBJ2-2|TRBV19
CASSMLQEHTGELFF